This T cell receptor beta chain appears in the sequencing data of a study of blood T cell repertoires in COVID-19. This clone was detected only once. This CDR3 comprises 15 residues. V lost 7 bases and J lost 6, with 19 bases in between. Germline CDR1 reads MDHEN; CDR2 reads SYDVKM. TCRdb keeps only in-frame clones here, not all; method: immunoSEQ multiplex PCR. The sample lists 150,000 to 200,000 clones, about 74% occurring once. The chain carries TRBV28 and TRBJ1-5, with D perhaps TRBD1 (6 bases). This sequence originates from a woman over 75 with acute or convalescent COVID-19. The sequencing sample was made of peripheral blood. CDR3 nucleotides: TGTGCCAGCACCAAGCCCGGGGGGCGTGGTCAGCCCCAGCATTTT. This sequence encodes CASTKPGGRGQPQHF. The complete variable domain, with remaining parts taken from reference TRBV28 and TRBJ1-5, reads DVKVTQSSRYLVKRTGEKVFLECVQDMDHENMFWYRQDPGLGLRLIYFSYDVKMKEKGDIPEGYSVSREKKERFSLILESASTNQTSMYLCASTKPGGRGQPQHFGDGTRLSIL.